These 2 T cell receptor beta chains originate from one sample sequenced in a study of T cell repertoires in cytomegalovirus infection. These receptors lack a known antigen. Each CDR3 protein gets one entry after TCRdb re-called the reads with MiXCR. This sample has roughly 150,000 distinct CDR3 sequences; less than 25% occur once, and the top ten carry around a quarter. The specimen was CD8+ T cells from cultured PBMCs, collected from culture after CMV antigen stimulation. Receptor source: a human donor in good health (CMV status not recorded). Some clones in this sample may be carry-over from other donors' samples.

This clonotype showed up just a few times. CDR3 amino acids: CASSFPQGGYTF. CDR3 DNA: TGTGCCAGCAGCTTCCCACAGGGTGGCTACACCTTC. The genes are TRBV5-6 and TRBJ1-2, with D tentatively TRBD1 (6 bases). CDR1 and CDR2 (germline): SGHDT, YYEEEE. V lost 2 bases and J 7 bases, leaving 9 bases between the germline ends. This CDR3 has 12 amino acids.

This clonotype was observed a handful of times. The V gene is TRBV7-9, the J gene TRBJ2-6; D might be TRBD1 (6 bases). The germline CDR1 and CDR2 sequences are SEHNR and FQNEAQ (reference sequence). Trimming took off 4 bases at V and 5 bases at J, with 12 bases between the two ends. CDR3 length equals 15 residues. CDR3 bases: TGTGCCAGCAGCTCCAGGGGCCCTTGGGCCAACGTCCTGACTTTC. Amino acid sequence: CASSSRGPWANVLTF.